These T cell receptor beta chains were read from a single sample in a study of beta chain features in type 1 diabetes. Assay: immunoSEQ multiplex PCR; the TCRdb copy retains only in-frame clones and omits some. The repertoire has more than 300,000 clones, about 10% of them found once; the top ten carry about 0.6%. The sample consisted of central memory CD4+ T cells from blood. The receptor source for this set is a man younger than 40 with type 1 diabetes. Each CDR3 is given with its conserved first and last residue. Each record gives: D gene, V gene, clone size, J gene, CDR3 DNA, CDR3 protein. The D gene is left open where the match is weak. The size field is filled for only some rows; it gives once, few, many or a size class.

d_call: TRBD1; v_call: TRBV19; clone_size: NA; j_call: TRBJ2-7; cdr3_nt: TGTGCCAGTAATCGGCAGGGGGCCTACGAGCAGTACTTC; cdr3_aa: CASNRQGAYEQYF
d_call: NA; v_call: TRBV2; clone_size: few; j_call: TRBJ1-2; cdr3_nt: TGTGCCAGCACGCCGGAGATCCGAACTCATGGCTACACCTTC; cdr3_aa: CASTPEIRTHGYTF
d_call: NA; v_call: TRBV5-1; clone_size: NA; j_call: TRBJ2-2; cdr3_nt: TGCGCCAGCAGCTTCTCACGGAACACCGGGGAGCTGTTTTTT; cdr3_aa: CASSFSRNTGELFF
d_call: TRBD1; v_call: TRBV18; clone_size: NA; j_call: TRBJ1-1; cdr3_nt: TGTGCCAGCTCACCGGACAGGGCGAACACTGAAGCTTTCTTT; cdr3_aa: CASSPDRANTEAFF
d_call: NA; v_call: TRBV10-3; clone_size: NA; j_call: TRBJ2-3; cdr3_nt: TGTGCCAGCAGTTACTCTTCCGGGCCCAGCACAGATACGCAGTATTTT; cdr3_aa: CASSYSSGPSTDTQYF
d_call: NA; v_call: TRBV4-2; clone_size: many; j_call: TRBJ1-2; cdr3_nt: TGTGCCAGCAGCCAAGAGGGGACAAGGAACAGCTATGGCTACACCTTC; cdr3_aa: CASSQEGTRNSYGYTF
d_call: TRBD1; v_call: TRBV7-9; clone_size: NA; j_call: TRBJ1-4; cdr3_nt: TGTGCCAGCAGCCCACAGGGGGAAATTGAAAAACTGTTTTTT; cdr3_aa: CASSPQGEIEKLFF
d_call: TRBD1; v_call: TRBV2; clone_size: few; j_call: TRBJ1-5; cdr3_nt: TGTGCCAGCAGCAACCCAGGGGGGCAGGAACAGCCCCAGCATTTT; cdr3_aa: CASSNPGGQEQPQHF
d_call: NA; v_call: TRBV6-6; clone_size: many; j_call: TRBJ2-7; cdr3_nt: TGTGCCAGCAAGGGGGGAACCTACGAGCAGTACTTC; cdr3_aa: CASKGGTYEQYF
d_call: TRBD1; v_call: TRBV6-1; clone_size: NA; j_call: TRBJ1-1; cdr3_nt: TGTGCCAGCAGTGAAAAGACAGGGGTTAGCACTGAAGCTTTCTTT; cdr3_aa: CASSEKTGVSTEAFF
d_call: NA; v_call: TRBV7-2; clone_size: NA; j_call: TRBJ2-3; cdr3_nt: TGTGCCAGCAGCTCCATCTTAAGGTTACTATCCACGGATACGCAGTATTTT; cdr3_aa: CASSSILRLLSTDTQYF
d_call: NA; v_call: TRBV19; clone_size: few; j_call: TRBJ2-2; cdr3_nt: TGTGCCAGTAGTATTAGCAGGTCCGGGACCGGGGAGCTGTTTTTT; cdr3_aa: CASSISRSGTGELFF
d_call: NA; v_call: TRBV2; clone_size: NA; j_call: TRBJ1-1; cdr3_nt: TGTGCCAGCAGTGGGGAGGTCATTAACACTGAAGCTTTCTTT; cdr3_aa: CASSGEVINTEAFF
d_call: TRBD1; v_call: TRBV18; clone_size: NA; j_call: TRBJ1-3; cdr3_nt: TGTGCCAGCTCACCAGCCGGGACAGGGGGAGGAAACACCATATATTTT; cdr3_aa: CASSPAGTGGGNTIYF
d_call: TRBD2; v_call: TRBV9; clone_size: NA; j_call: TRBJ2-1; cdr3_nt: TGTGCCAGCAGCGCTACTAGCGGGAGTAATGAGCAGTTCTTC; cdr3_aa: CASSATSGSNEQFF
d_call: NA; v_call: TRBV27; clone_size: few; j_call: TRBJ1-5; cdr3_nt: TGTGCCAGCAGGCGGGGACTTTATAGCAATCAGCCCCAGCATTTT; cdr3_aa: CASRRGLYSNQPQHF
d_call: TRBD2; v_call: TRBV11-2; clone_size: NA; j_call: TRBJ2-1; cdr3_nt: TGTGCCAGCAGCTCCGGGACTAGCGGGAGGCCCGCCTACAATGAGCAGTTCTTC; cdr3_aa: CASSSGTSGRPAYNEQFF
d_call: NA; v_call: TRBV15; clone_size: NA; j_call: TRBJ2-3; cdr3_nt: TGTGCCACCAGCAGTTACCTTTCCGAGGGTACGCAGTATTTT; cdr3_aa: CATSSYLSEGTQYF
d_call: NA; v_call: TRBV5-8; clone_size: NA; j_call: TRBJ2-5; cdr3_nt: TGTGCCAGCAGCTCACCCCCCCAGACAGCGATGGCGGAGACCCAGTACTTC; cdr3_aa: CASSSPPQTAMAETQYF
d_call: NA; v_call: TRBV27; clone_size: NA; j_call: TRBJ2-7; cdr3_nt: TGTGCCAGCAGTTTAAAAGGGGAAAATTCCTACGAGCAGTACTTC; cdr3_aa: CASSLKGENSYEQYF
d_call: NA; v_call: TRBV18; clone_size: few; j_call: TRBJ1-5; cdr3_nt: TGTGCCAGCTCACCCCCCGCGAGCAATCAGCCCCAGCATTTT; cdr3_aa: CASSPPASNQPQHF
d_call: NA; v_call: TRBV7-9; clone_size: few; j_call: TRBJ1-1; cdr3_nt: TGTGCCAGCAGCTTAGCGGCCTACGGAGGGCGGAACACTGAAGCTTTCTTT; cdr3_aa: CASSLAAYGGRNTEAFF
d_call: NA; v_call: TRBV28; clone_size: many; j_call: TRBJ2-1; cdr3_nt: TGTGCCAGCACTTCGAAGCGGGATGAGCAGTTCTTC; cdr3_aa: CASTSKRDEQFF
d_call: NA; v_call: TRBV28; clone_size: many; j_call: TRBJ1-4; cdr3_nt: TGTGCCAGCAGTTTGAATGGGGGAGGGGAAAAACTGTTTTTT; cdr3_aa: CASSLNGGGEKLFF
d_call: NA; v_call: TRBV27; clone_size: NA; j_call: TRBJ1-1; cdr3_nt: TGTGCCAGCAGTTTTGGGGCGAGCCTTGAAGCTTTCTTT; cdr3_aa: CASSFGASLEAFF
d_call: TRBD2; v_call: TRBV4-2; clone_size: NA; j_call: TRBJ2-7; cdr3_nt: TGTGCCAGCAGCCAAGATCTAAGCGGGAGTGCCTACGAGCAGTACTTC; cdr3_aa: CASSQDLSGSAYEQYF
d_call: TRBD2; v_call: TRBV30; clone_size: few; j_call: TRBJ2-7; cdr3_nt: TGTGCCTGGAGTGGAGCGGGGCAAGGGGCCTACGAGCAGTACTTC; cdr3_aa: CAWSGAGQGAYEQYF
d_call: NA; v_call: TRBV10-3; clone_size: NA; j_call: TRBJ1-5; cdr3_nt: TGTGCCATCAGTACAGGGAATCAGCCCCAGCATTTT; cdr3_aa: CAISTGNQPQHF
d_call: NA; v_call: TRBV7-9; clone_size: once; j_call: TRBJ2-3; cdr3_nt: TGTGCCAGCAGCTTAATCCGGGATACGCAGTATTTT; cdr3_aa: CASSLIRDTQYF
d_call: NA; v_call: TRBV7-3; clone_size: NA; j_call: TRBJ2-1; cdr3_nt: TGTGCCAGCAGCCAGGGACCCTACAATGAGCAGTTCTTC; cdr3_aa: CASSQGPYNEQFF
d_call: TRBD2; v_call: TRBV5-4; clone_size: NA; j_call: TRBJ2-3; cdr3_nt: TGTGCCAGCAGCTTGGCCGGGGGGAGAGATACGCAGTATTTT; cdr3_aa: CASSLAGGRDTQYF
d_call: TRBD2; v_call: TRBV5-4; clone_size: few; j_call: TRBJ2-1; cdr3_nt: TGTGCCAGCAGCCACCCGGTAGCGGGGGGCTTTCGAGAGCAGTTCTTC; cdr3_aa: CASSHPVAGGFREQFF
d_call: TRBD1; v_call: TRBV30; clone_size: NA; j_call: TRBJ2-3; cdr3_nt: TGTGCCTGGAGTTCCCCCGGGACAGGGAGCACAGATACGCAGTATTTT; cdr3_aa: CAWSSPGTGSTDTQYF
d_call: NA; v_call: TRBV28; clone_size: NA; j_call: TRBJ2-5; cdr3_nt: TGTGCCAGCAGTTTTGGAGACAGAGAGACCCAGTACTTC; cdr3_aa: CASSFGDRETQYF
d_call: NA; v_call: TRBV2; clone_size: NA; j_call: TRBJ2-5; cdr3_nt: TGTGCCAGCAGTACCGGAGGGGGTTGGGAGCAGTACTTC; cdr3_aa: CASSTGGGWEQYF
d_call: NA; v_call: TRBV29-1; clone_size: many; j_call: TRBJ2-7; cdr3_nt: TGCAGCGTAGTTTGGGACGGCTCGGGGTACGAGCAGTACTTC; cdr3_aa: CSVVWDGSGYEQYF
d_call: NA; v_call: TRBV6-6; clone_size: few; j_call: TRBJ1-1; cdr3_nt: TGTGCCAGCAGCCTCTGGACGGGGACAGAAGCTTTCTTT; cdr3_aa: CASSLWTGTEAFF
d_call: TRBD1; v_call: TRBV6-6; clone_size: few; j_call: TRBJ1-1; cdr3_nt: TGTGCCATCCGTGGGACAGGACGCACTGAAGCTTTCTTT; cdr3_aa: CAIRGTGRTEAFF